This entry lists 23 T cell receptor beta chains sequenced from one sample in a study of tumor and adjacent non-tumor tissue in lung cancer. A modified ARM-PCR protocol with three rounds of nested PCR amplified TCRbeta. TCRdb passed the multiplex PCR reads through MiXCR, listing each CDR3 protein once. The sample shows over 100,000 distinct CDR3 sequences, around 57% of them seen only once. RNA was extracted from bulk tissue without any cell sorting. More than 3 cm separated this lung sample from the edge of the tumor. The specimen was distant non-tumor lung tissue. The source of these receptors is a man aged 60 to 69 with non-small cell lung cancer.

Notes on this clonotype: At one end, the junction sequence differs from germline, possibly due to a read error. CDR3 in DNA: TGCGCCATCAAGGAGGGAAGCAATCAGCCCCAGCATTTT. Protein: CAIKEGSNQPQHF. V usage is TRBV10-3 and J usage is TRBJ1-5; D is uncertain. This CDR3 region has 13 residues. Germline V gene sequence: CDR1 ENHRY, CDR2 SYGVKD.

For this clonotype: At one of its ends the junction is not consistent with the germline gene, which may arise from a read error. The rearrangement uses TRBV20-1 and TRBJ2-1; D is perhaps TRBD1 (5 bases). The CDR3 runs to 15 residues. Germline CDR1 DFQATT, CDR2 SNEGSKA (reference sequence). CDR3 sequence (DNA): TGCAGTGTTAGATCAGGGATAAGCTCCTACAATGAGCAGTTCTTC. Protein product: CSVRSGISSYNEQFF.

Remarks on this clonotype: Given a much more abundant clone one base away, this may be a read error. This chain connects TRBV10-3 to TRBJ2-3; TRBD1 might be the D (5 bases). Trimming removed 6 bases at V and 1 base at J, with 11 bases between. CDR3 length equals 14 residues. From germline, CDR1 is ENHRY and CDR2 SYGVKD. The CDR3 here is CAIRPSRGTDTQYF. The CDR3 nucleotides are TGTGCCATCAGGCCCTCCAGGGGCACAGATACGCAGTATTTT.

This CDR3 is CASRLQGVGKTQYF. In DNA form, the CDR3 reads TGTGCCAGCAGACTACAGGGGGTAGGGAAGACCCAGTACTTC. V gene TRBV6-1 combines with J gene TRBJ2-5; the match to TRBD1 covers 8 bases. V lost 6 bases and J lost 6; bases outside the gene matches: 9. The CDR3 is made up of 14 amino acids. From germline, CDR1 is MNHNS and CDR2 SASEGT.

Comment on this clonotype: The limits of the CDR3 on the DNA are not certain, so only TCRdb's listed CDR3 is given. V usage is TRBV5-6 and J usage is TRBJ2-5; the table's TRBD1 call for D was not verified on the DNA. A total of 15 residues make up the CDR3, ends included. Per germline, CDR1 SGHDT and CDR2 YYEEEE. This CDR3 reads CASSFGAGIQETKYF.

As for this clonotype: A read error may be the cause here, since a much bigger clone is one base away. The chain carries TRBV6-4 and TRBJ2-2, with 8 bases lining up with TRBD1. CDR1 is MRHNA and CDR2 is SNTAGT in the germline V gene. This CDR3 is 17 amino acids long. Losses at the gene ends were 7 bases for V and 6 bases for J; bases not matched to a gene: 16. CDR3 sequence reads: CASIARKGQGSAGELFF. CDR3 DNA: TGTGCCAGCATCGCTCGAAAAGGACAGGGTAGCGCCGGGGAGCTGTTTTTT.

About this clonotype: Mismatch with germline at one junction end may stem from a read error. The chain uses TRBV7-8 and TRBJ2-1; 7 nucleotides agree with TRBD2. This CDR3 is 15 amino acids long. CDR1 is SGHVS, CDR2 FQNEAQ, per germline. CDR3 coding DNA: TGTGTCAGCAGCAATAGCGGGTCCTGGAGAAGTGAGCAGTTCTTC. Encoded protein: CVSSNSGSWRSEQFF.

With respect to this clonotype: At one boundary the junction diverges from the germline segment, which might be a read error. This chain links TRBV20-1 with TRBJ1-5; D is possibly TRBD1 (6 bases). CDR3 length equals 15 residues. CDR1 and CDR2 (germline): DFQATT, SNEGSKA (reference sequence). The CDR3 sequence is CSARASDRINQLQHF. CDR3 DNA sequence: TGCAGTGCTAGGGCCTCAGACAGGATAAATCAGCTCCAGCATTTT.

This clonotype was detected ten times or more. The chain combines TRBV29-1 with TRBJ2-3; D perhaps matches TRBD1 (7 bases). CDR1 and CDR2 from the germline V gene are SQVTM and ANQGSEA. The CDR3 has 15 amino acids. Trimming removed 2 bases from V and 0 bases from J, with 12 bases in between. Written as DNA, the CDR3 is TGCAGCGTTGAAACAGGGGACTCTAGCACAGATACGCAGTATTTT. Residues: CSVETGDSSTDTQYF.

In its sample, this clonotype was seen once. Mismatch with germline at one junction end may stem from a read error. The chain links TRBV7-8 to TRBJ2-5; D is unclear. The CDR3 loop spans 11 amino acids. Germline loops: CDR1 SGHVS, CDR2 FQNEAQ. The CDR3 here is CAGSSSLQRYF. CDR3 nucleotides: TGTGCCGGCAGCTCGTCTCTTCAGAGATACTTT.

Note on this clonotype: The CDR3 end shows no conserved phenylalanine or tryptophan, and so a read error is likely. The J gene is TRBJ1-2, the V gene TRBV6-2 or TRBV6-3, with D hard to call. CDR1 MNHEY and CDR2 SVGEGT come from the germline V gene. There are 12 residues in the CDR3. For the CDR3, the DNA is TGTGCGAGCAGTTCGGACCGAGATGGCTACACCCTC. Amino acids: CASSSDRDGYTL.

With respect to this clonotype: In this CDR3 the conserved last residue, phenylalanine or tryptophan, is missing, so a read error is likely. The chain links TRBV11-1 to TRBJ2-5; a weak D match, TRBD1 (5 bases). Per the germline V gene, CDR1 is SGHAT and CDR2 is FQDESV (reference sequence). The CDR3 runs to 17 residues. Here the CDR3 reads CATSFLPNRQYQETQYL. DNA of the CDR3: TGTGCCACCAGCTTTCTTCCTAACAGACAGTACCAAGAGACCCAGTACTTA.

This sequence joins TRBV21-1 and TRBJ2-1; the DNA was not used to check the table's D call, TRBD2. TRBV21-1 is given as a pseudogene. The CDR3 covers 15 residues. CDR3 coding DNA: TGTGCCAGCGGTAGCCGAGTCCCGGCCTACAATGAGCAGTTCTTC. This translates into CASGSRVPAYNEQFF.

This clonotype was seen only a few times. This chain joins TRBV18 and TRBJ2-5; D is uncertain. There are 14 residues in the CDR3. Germline CDR1 KGHSH, CDR2 LQKENI. Between the trimmed V and J ends, which lost 8 bases and 2 bases, there was a span of 15 bases. The CDR3 coding sequence is TGTGCCAGCACCCGACGGGTCAGTCAAGAGACCCAGTACTTC. Protein product: CASTRRVSQETQYF. The entire variable domain, with the rest obtained from reference TRBV18 and TRBJ2-5, is as follows: NAGVMQNPRHLVRRRGQEARLRCSPMKGHSHVYWYRQLPEEGLKFMVYLQKENIIDESGMPKERFSAEFPKEGPSILRIQQVVRGDSAAYFCASTRRVSQETQYFGPGTRLLVL.

In regard to this clonotype: An end of the junction differs from the germline gene, which may be a read error. This rearrangement joins TRBV11-1 to TRBJ2-2; 8 nucleotides line up with TRBD2. The germline V gene encodes CDR1 SGHAT and CDR2 FQDESV (reference sequence). This CDR3 has 14 residues. CDR3 residues: CTSTPTSATGELFF. CDR3 sequence (DNA): TGTACCAGCACCCCGACTAGCGCTACCGGGGAGCTGTTTTTT.

A word on this clonotype: An end of the junction does not agree with germline; a read error may underlie this. CDR3 region: CVSSFTLNSNQPQYF. In nucleotides, the CDR3 is TGTGTCAGCAGTTTCACGTTGAATAGCAATCAGCCCCAGTATTTT. The chain carries TRBV12-3 or TRBV12-4 and TRBJ1-5; D is ambiguous. Judging by the DNA end, TRBJ2-3 fits better; the J call may be wrong. There are 15 residues in the CDR3.

A note on this clonotype: This sequence may be a read error, since a much larger clone differs from it by one base. V is TRBV28 and J is TRBJ2-3; the D is unclear. This CDR3 region has 12 residues. Looked up from germline, CDR1 is MDHEN and CDR2 is SYDVKM. This CDR3 is CASSLFTDTRYF. In nucleotides, the CDR3 is TGTGCCAGCAGTTTATTCACAGATACGCGGTATTTT.

A note on this clonotype: The junction and the germline gene differ at one end; a read error may be behind it. The chain is built from TRBV11-2 and TRBJ2-2, with 10 bases identical to TRBD2. The CDR3 is 18 amino acids. CDR1 SGHAT and CDR2 FQNNGV come from the germline V gene. The CDR3 is CVSSSGLARATNAGELLF. CDR3 nucleotides: TGTGTCAGCAGCTCGGGACTAGCGAGAGCGACGAACGCCGGGGAGCTGCTTTTT.

Concerning this clonotype itself: A much more abundant neighbour one base away suggests this may be a read error. V usage is TRBV6-6 and J usage is TRBJ2-3; 8 bases match TRBD2. The CDR3 extends over 14 amino acids. Looked up from germline, CDR1 is MNHNY and CDR2 is SVGAGI (reference sequence). The DNA of the CDR3 is TGTGTCAGCAGAAGCCGGGGGGGCCAAGATACGCAGTATTTT. Translation: CVSRSRGGQDTQYF.

Remarks on this clonotype: This may stem from a read error, because a much larger clone lies one nucleotide away. CDR3 in DNA: TGTGCCAGCAGTGAGCAGGGTATCCAGCCCCAGCATTTT. Translated, it gives CASSEQGIQPQHF. This chain links TRBV6-1 with TRBJ1-5, with TRBD1 as a possible D gene (5 bases). The CDR3 runs to 13 residues. V lost 3 bases, J lost 7 bases, and 10 bases lay in between. CDR1 and CDR2 (germline): MNHNS, SASEGT.

Of note for this clonotype: The conserved phenylalanine or tryptophan is not found at the CDR3 terminus, so this likely reflects a read error. This chain links TRBV12-3 or TRBV12-4 with TRBJ2-7; no firm D call. The length of the CDR3 is 14 residues. DNA of the CDR3: TGTGCAAGCAGTTTATTCACGATCTCCTACGAACAGTACTCC. Its protein is CASSLFTISYEQYS.

On this clonotype: At one end, the junction sequence differs from germline, possibly due to a read error. The chain couples TRBV7-9 to TRBJ2-7, with unresolved D. The CDR3 is made up of 13 amino acids. CDR1 SEHNR and CDR2 FQNEAQ come from the germline V gene (reference sequence). For the CDR3, the DNA is TGCGCCAGAAGCCCGATAGTGACCTACGAGCAGTACTTC. Translating gives CARSPIVTYEQYF.

Of note for this clonotype: At one boundary the junction diverges from the germline segment, which might be a read error. The chain joins TRBV5-4 to TRBJ1-1; D is ambiguous. Germline lookup yields CDR1 SGHNT and CDR2 YYREEE (reference sequence). The CDR3 length is 13 residues. CDR3 sequence reads: CASNNDRNAEAFF. In DNA, the CDR3 is TGTGCCAGCAACAATGATAGGAACGCTGAAGCTTTCTTT.